Listed below are T cell receptor beta chains from one sample, sequenced in a study of breast tumors, draining lymph nodes, adjacent tissues. One entry per CDR3 protein, called by TCRdb with MiXCR from the multiplex PCR reads. The table includes fewer than 90,000 distinct CDR3 sequences, around 28% detected once. The sample comprised axillary lymph node tissue. The receptor source for this set is a female donor with breast cancer. Some clones in this sample may be carry-over from other donors' samples. The CDR3 runs from the conserved cysteine through the conserved F or W. Fields, in order: CDR3 protein, J gene, V gene.

CAWSVVGQGPFF,TRBJ2-1,TRBV30
CASSLIAGVDEQSF,TRBJ2-1,TRBV9
CSAGRTGGQPQHF,TRBJ1-5,TRBV20-1
CASRHSRVLPEAFF,TRBJ1-1,TRBV6-2/TRBV6-3
CASSRLGQDTDTQYF,TRBJ2-3,TRBV7-2
CASSLRSGRAGDTQYF,TRBJ2-3,TRBV7-2
CASSPRQGKEMNTEAFF,TRBJ1-1,TRBV18
CASRLVRETYNEQFF,TRBJ2-1,TRBV7-9
CASFDWGGVPQHF,TRBJ1-5,TRBV19
CASRPQGAKNIQYF,TRBJ2-4,TRBV6-5
CASSPGGDGYTF,TRBJ1-2,TRBV6-5
CASSFYICSAWTDYNEQFF,TRBJ2-1,TRBV7-3
CASSVGQGGSQPQHF,TRBJ1-5,TRBV6-4
CASSVDGGSKATEAFF,TRBJ1-1,TRBV9
CASSFEAGVGSTDTQYF,TRBJ2-3,TRBV5-1
CSIYGPNTGELFF,TRBJ2-2,TRBV20-1
CASYPGGVTSTDTQYF,TRBJ2-3,TRBV12-3/TRBV12-4
CASSLAGGGEKLFF,TRBJ1-4,TRBV5-1
CATSRGGVMDEKLFF,TRBJ1-4,TRBV15
CASNQGGTEAFF,TRBJ1-1,TRBV19